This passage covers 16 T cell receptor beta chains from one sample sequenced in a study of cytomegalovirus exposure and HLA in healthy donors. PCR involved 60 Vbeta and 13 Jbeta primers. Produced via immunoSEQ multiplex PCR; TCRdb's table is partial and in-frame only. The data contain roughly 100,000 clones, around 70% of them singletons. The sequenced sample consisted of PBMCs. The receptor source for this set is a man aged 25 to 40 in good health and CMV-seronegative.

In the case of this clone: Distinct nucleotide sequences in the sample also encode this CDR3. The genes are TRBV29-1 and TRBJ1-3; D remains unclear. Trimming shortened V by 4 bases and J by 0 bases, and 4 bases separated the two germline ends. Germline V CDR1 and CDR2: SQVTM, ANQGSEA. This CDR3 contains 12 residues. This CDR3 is CSVVLSGNTIYF. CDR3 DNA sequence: TGCAGCGTTGTACTCTCTGGAAACACCATATATTTT.

The CDR3 bases are TGTGCCAGCAGTCGCTCGGGCGGGAGTTACAATGAGCAGTTCTTC. Residues: CASSRSGGSYNEQFF. The chain carries TRBV2 and TRBJ2-1, with 7 nucleotides matching TRBD2. Germline CDR1 SNHLY, CDR2 FYNNEI. The CDR3 consists of 15 residues. V was clipped by 5 bases and J by 4 bases; unmatched bases: 8.

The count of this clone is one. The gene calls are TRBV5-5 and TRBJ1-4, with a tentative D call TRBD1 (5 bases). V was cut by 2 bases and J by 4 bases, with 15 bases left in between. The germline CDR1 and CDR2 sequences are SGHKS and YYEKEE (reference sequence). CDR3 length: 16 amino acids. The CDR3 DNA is TGTGCCAGCAGCTTAGGACACGCCAGCCTTAATGAAAAACTGTTTTTT. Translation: CASSLGHASLNEKLFF. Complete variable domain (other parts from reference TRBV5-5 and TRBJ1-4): DAGVTQSPTHLIKTRGQQVTLRCSPISGHKSVSWYQQVLGQGPQFIFQYYEKEERGRGNFPDRFSARQFPNYSSELNVNALLLGDSALYLCASSLGHASLNEKLFFGSGTQLSVL.

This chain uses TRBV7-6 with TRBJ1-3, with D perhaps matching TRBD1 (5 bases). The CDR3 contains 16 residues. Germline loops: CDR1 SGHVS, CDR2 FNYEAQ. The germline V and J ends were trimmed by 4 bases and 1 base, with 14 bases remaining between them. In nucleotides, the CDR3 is TGTGCCAGCAGCTCCCAACCAGGGTCTTCTGGAAACACCATATATTTT. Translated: CASSSQPGSSGNTIYF.

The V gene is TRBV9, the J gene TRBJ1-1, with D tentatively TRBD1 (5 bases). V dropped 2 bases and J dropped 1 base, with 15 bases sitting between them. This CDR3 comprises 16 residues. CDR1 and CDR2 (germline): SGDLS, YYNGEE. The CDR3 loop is CASSVDSVTANTEAFF. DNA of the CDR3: TGTGCCAGCAGCGTGGATTCGGTGACAGCGAACACTGAAGCTTTCTTT.

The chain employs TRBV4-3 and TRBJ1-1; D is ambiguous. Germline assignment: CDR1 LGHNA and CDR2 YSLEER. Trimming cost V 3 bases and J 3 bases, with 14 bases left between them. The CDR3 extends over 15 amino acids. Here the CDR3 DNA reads TGCGCCAGCAGCCAGCAGAGTTCGAGGGACACTGAAGCTTTCTTT. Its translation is CASSQQSSRDTEAFF.

The chain's CDR3 is CSVGHGDTQYF. CDR3 in DNA: TGCAGCGTTGGACATGGAGATACGCAGTATTTT. The gene calls are TRBV29-1 and TRBJ2-3, with D hard to call. Trimming took off 4 bases at V and 5 bases at J, with 7 bases between the two ends. The germline CDR1 and CDR2 sequences are SQVTM and ANQGSEA. The CDR3 totals 11 residues.

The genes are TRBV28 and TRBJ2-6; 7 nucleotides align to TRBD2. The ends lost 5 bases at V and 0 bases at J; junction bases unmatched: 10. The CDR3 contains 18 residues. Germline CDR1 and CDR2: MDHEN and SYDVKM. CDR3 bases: TGTGCCAGCAGTCTTCCCGGCGGGGGAATCTCTGGGGCCAACGTCCTGACTTTC. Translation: CASSLPGGGISGANVLTF.

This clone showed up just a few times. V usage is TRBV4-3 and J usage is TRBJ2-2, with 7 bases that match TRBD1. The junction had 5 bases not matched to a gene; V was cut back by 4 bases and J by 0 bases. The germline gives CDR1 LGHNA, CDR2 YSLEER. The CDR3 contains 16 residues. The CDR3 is CASSPLTGSNTGELFF. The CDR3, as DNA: TGCGCCAGCAGCCCGCTGACAGGGTCGAACACCGGGGAGCTGTTTTTT.

The CDR3 nucleotides read TGTGCCAGCAGTTCACGACAGGGGGCGGCAGGGCAGCCCCAGCATTTT. It codes for CASSSRQGAAGQPQHF. This chain uses TRBV6-6 with TRBJ1-5; TRBD1 agrees at 10 bases. Trimming removed 4 bases from V and 7 bases from J; junction bases left unmatched: 10. This CDR3 spans 16 amino acids. Germline V gene sequence: CDR1 MNHNY, CDR2 SVGAGI (reference sequence).

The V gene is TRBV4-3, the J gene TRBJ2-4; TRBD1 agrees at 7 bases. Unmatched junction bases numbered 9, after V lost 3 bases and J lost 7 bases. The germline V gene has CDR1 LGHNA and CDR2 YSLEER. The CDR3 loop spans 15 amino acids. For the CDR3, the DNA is TGCGCCAGCAGCCAGACACAGGGGTCTAGTAACATTCAGTACTTC. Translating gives CASSQTQGSSNIQYF.

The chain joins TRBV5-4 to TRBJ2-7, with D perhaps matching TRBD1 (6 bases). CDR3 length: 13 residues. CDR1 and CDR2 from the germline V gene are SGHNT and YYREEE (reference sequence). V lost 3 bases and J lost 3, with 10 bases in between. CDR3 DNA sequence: TGTGCCAGCAGCTCACAGGGCATCTACGAGCAGTACTTC. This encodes CASSSQGIYEQYF.

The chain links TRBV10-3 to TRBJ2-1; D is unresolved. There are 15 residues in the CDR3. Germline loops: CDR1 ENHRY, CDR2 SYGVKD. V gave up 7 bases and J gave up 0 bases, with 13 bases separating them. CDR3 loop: CAITNVAGSYNEQFF. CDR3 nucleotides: TGTGCCATCACAAACGTGGCAGGCTCCTACAATGAGCAGTTCTTC.

The CDR3 coding sequence is TGTGCCAGCACCCGCACTAGCACAGATACGCAGTATTTT. The encoded protein is CASTRTSTDTQYF. The rearrangement links TRBV7-2 to TRBJ2-3; D ambiguous. The CDR3 totals 13 residues. Trimming cost V 7 bases and J 0 bases, with 8 bases left between them. Germline V gene lookup returns CDR1 SGHTA and CDR2 FQGNSA.

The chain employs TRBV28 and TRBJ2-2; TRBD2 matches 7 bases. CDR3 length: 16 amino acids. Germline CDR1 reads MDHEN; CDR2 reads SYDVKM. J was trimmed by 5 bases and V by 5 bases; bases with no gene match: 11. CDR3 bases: TGTGCCAGCAGTATCCTACTTGAGGGAGGGACCGGGGAGCTGTTTTTT. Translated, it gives CASSILLEGGTGELFF. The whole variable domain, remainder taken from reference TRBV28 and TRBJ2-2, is DVKVTQSSRYLVKRTGEKVFLECVQDMDHENMFWYRQDPGLGLRLIYFSYDVKMKEKGDIPEGYSVSREKKERFSLILESASTNQTSMYLCASSILLEGGTGELFFGEGSRLTVL.

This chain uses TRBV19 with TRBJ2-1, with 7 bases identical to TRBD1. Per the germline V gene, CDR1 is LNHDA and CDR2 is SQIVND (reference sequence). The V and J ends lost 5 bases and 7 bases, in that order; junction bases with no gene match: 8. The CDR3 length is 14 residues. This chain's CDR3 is CASSLQGSLNEQFF. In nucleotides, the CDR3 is TGTGCCAGTAGTTTACAGGGGTCCCTTAATGAGCAGTTCTTC.